This is a list of T cell receptor beta chains from one sample in a study of shared clonotypes between healthy human individuals. Measured with immunoSEQ multiplex PCR; TCRdb has only the in-frame clones, and not every one. The sample contains some 300,000 clones, more than 60% of which appear only once. Sequenced input: memory CD4+ T cells sorted from blood. All receptors derive from a man aged 30 to 45 in good health. CDR3s include the opening cysteine and the closing phenylalanine or tryptophan. The D gene is left open where the match is weak. Not all rows give a size; the values are once, few, many and, for expanded clones, a class.

TRBD2 TRBJ2-7 TRBV27 . CASSLSRELAGRGYEQYF TGTGCCAGCAGTTTGTCAAGGGAATTAGCGGGACGTGGTTACGAGCAGTACTTC
. TRBJ1-2 TRBV29-1 . CSVASGYGYTF TGCAGCGTTGCAAGTGGATATGGCTACACCTTC
. TRBJ2-1 TRBV29-1 few CSVDPINEQFF TGCAGCGTTGACCCGATCAATGAGCAGTTCTTC
TRBD1 TRBJ1-2 TRBV28 . CASSRQGGLYGYTF TGTGCCAGCAGCAGACAGGGGGGGCTCTATGGCTACACCTTC
. TRBJ2-5 TRBV25-1 . CASSPEGTQYF TGTGCCAGCAGCCCAGAGGGGACCCAGTACTTC
. TRBJ2-7 TRBV6-6 . CASSYGHSTSYEQYF TGTGCCAGCAGTTATGGACACTCAACTTCCTACGAGCAGTACTTC
TRBD2 TRBJ2-1 TRBV5-4 . CASSLGLAGGYEQFF TGTGCCAGCAGCTTGGGACTAGCGGGAGGTTATGAGCAGTTCTTC
. TRBJ1-2 TRBV7-2 . CASSLAGGLGGYTF TGTGCCAGCAGCTTAGCGGGGGGTTTGGGTGGCTACACCTTC
TRBD2 TRBJ2-3 TRBV28 . CASSFRSGLAVDTQYF TGTGCCAGCAGTTTCCGCTCAGGACTAGCGGTAGATACGCAGTATTTT
. TRBJ2-3 TRBV6-4 few CASRVNPQTDTQYF TGTGCCAGCAGAGTAAACCCACAAACAGATACGCAGTATTTT
. TRBJ2-7 TRBV18 . CASSPSSSSYEQYF TGTGCCAGCTCACCATCCTCGTCCTCCTACGAGCAGTACTTC
. TRBJ1-2 TRBV7-2 . CASSLAPTGQGYTF TGTGCCAGCAGCTTAGCCCCGACCGGACAGGGCTACACCTTC
. TRBJ1-2 TRBV27 . CASSLFSGYGYTF TGTGCCAGCAGTTTATTTTCAGGCTATGGCTACACCTTC
TRBD1 TRBJ1-2 TRBV7-9 . CASSWTGGHGYTF TGTGCCAGCAGCTGGACAGGGGGCCATGGCTACACCTTC
. TRBJ1-1 TRBV7-9 . CASRLGDTEAFF TGTGCCAGCAGGTTGGGAGACACTGAAGCTTTCTTT
. TRBJ2-7 TRBV6-6 many CASSPLNEQYF TGTGCCAGCAGCCCCCTCAACGAGCAGTACTTC
. TRBJ1-2 TRBV28 . CASSWRQAPYGYTF TGTGCCAGCAGTTGGCGACAGGCGCCCTATGGCTACACCTTC
. TRBJ2-5 TRBV7-2 . CASSSQGWGQETQYF TGTGCCAGCAGCTCACAGGGCTGGGGGCAAGAGACCCAGTACTTC
. TRBJ2-3 TRBV7-8 . CASSLGLSTDTQYF TGTGCCAGCAGCTTAGGCCTCTCCACAGATACGCAGTATTTT
. TRBJ2-6 TRBV4-3 . CASSPKSGSGANVLTF TGCGCCAGCAGCCCAAAGTCAGGGTCTGGGGCCAACGTCCTGACTTTC
. TRBJ1-5 TRBV9 . CASSLMGDSNQPQHF TGTGCCAGCAGCCTTATGGGGGATAGCAATCAGCCCCAGCATTTT
TRBD2 TRBJ2-2 TRBV5-1 . CASSWGLAGRTGELFF TGCGCCAGCAGCTGGGGACTAGCGGGTAGAACCGGGGAGCTGTTTTTT
. TRBJ2-1 TRBV5-4 . CASSLVGRGNEQFF TGTGCCAGCAGCTTGGTGGGTAGGGGCAATGAGCAGTTCTTC
. TRBJ2-2 TRBV6-6 . CASSYSVPSNTGELFF TGTGCCAGCAGTTACTCGGTCCCTTCGAACACCGGGGAGCTGTTTTTT
TRBD2 TRBJ2-7 TRBV2 . CASRERGPTYEQYF TGTGCCAGCAGGGAGCGGGGACCGACCTACGAGCAGTACTTC
. TRBJ1-3 TRBV28 . CASSLEGSARNTIYF TGTGCCAGCAGTTTAGAAGGGTCCGCTCGGAACACCATATATTTT
TRBD1 TRBJ1-2 TRBV9 . CASSARTGGGVGYTF TGTGCCAGCAGCGCCCGGACAGGGGGCGGCGTTGGCTACACCTTC
TRBD2 TRBJ2-1 TRBV18 . CASSRIPGLAGNNEQFF TGTGCCAGCTCACGTATACCGGGACTAGCGGGGAACAATGAGCAGTTCTTC
. TRBJ2-7 TRBV10-3 . CAISGGEANYEQYF TGTGCCATCAGTGGGGGCGAGGCTAACTACGAGCAGTACTTC
. TRBJ2-7 TRBV6-5 . CASSYQGTGVPYEQYF TGTGCCAGCAGTTATCAAGGGACCGGAGTCCCCTACGAGCAGTACTTC
TRBD2 TRBJ2-3 TRBV7-2 . CASTIGSGITDTQYF TGTGCCAGCACCATCGGGAGCGGGATCACAGATACGCAGTATTTT